This entry lists 25 T cell receptor beta chains sequenced from one sample in a study of T cell responses to AZD1222 COVID-19 vaccine. Clones were sequenced by immunoSEQ multiplex PCR, and TCRdb holds only the in-frame ones, with some missing. The repertoire holds around 150,000 clones, with 92% as singletons. Sequencing was performed on peripheral blood, taken on day 0 of AZD1222 vaccination. The receptors shown here come from an adult in good health.

The rearrangement links TRBV27 to TRBJ1-6; a possible D gene is TRBD1 (6 bases). The germline V gene encodes CDR1 MNHEY and CDR2 SMNVEV (reference sequence). The CDR3 extends over 16 amino acids. V was cut by 3 bases and J by 11 bases, with 20 bases left in between. Written as DNA, the CDR3 is TGTGCCAGCAGTTTCCGGCCCCTGACGGAGGGGGCACCCCTCCACTTT. Residues: CASSFRPLTEGAPLHF.

The gene calls are TRBV5-6 and TRBJ1-2, with D hard to call. Germline V gene sequence: CDR1 SGHDT, CDR2 YYEEEE. With 1 base removed from V and 2 bases from J, the gap between germline ends came to 12 bases. CDR3 size: 15 residues. Written as DNA, the CDR3 is TGTGCCAGCAGCTTGTTTTTCTCCGTCAACTATGGCTACACCTTC. Translated: CASSLFFSVNYGYTF.

Concerning this clone: Distinct nucleotide sequences in the sample also encode this CDR3. The genes are TRBV6-5 and TRBJ2-7; 8 nucleotides align to TRBD1. This CDR3 contains 13 residues. CDR1 is MNHEY, CDR2 SVGAGI, per germline. V shed 5 bases, J shed 3 bases, and the junction held 3 bases outside the gene matches. CDR3 DNA: TGTGCCAGCAGTCCGGGACAGGACTACGAGCAGTACTTC. Its protein product is CASSPGQDYEQYF.

The rearrangement uses TRBV13 and TRBJ2-1; perhaps TRBD1 as D (6 bases). CDR1 and CDR2 from the germline V gene are PRHDT and FYEKMQ (reference sequence). CDR3 size: 15 residues. Between the trimmed V and J ends, which lost 3 bases and 6 bases, there was a span of 15 bases. CDR3 amino acids: CASSFGNTGSNEQFF. Here the CDR3 DNA reads TGTGCCAGCAGCTTTGGAAATACAGGGAGCAATGAGCAGTTCTTC.

The J gene is TRBJ2-5, the V gene TRBV21-1; the table calls TRBD2, which could not be checked here. TRBV21-1 is annotated as a pseudogene. CDR3 length: 15 amino acids. CDR3 sequence: CASSKLGEESETQYF. DNA for the CDR3: TGTGCCAGCAGCAAACTGGGGGAGGAAAGTGAGACCCAGTACTTC.

The V gene is TRBV6-5, the J gene TRBJ1-3; possible D gene TRBD1, 5 bases. Germline assignment: CDR1 MNHEY and CDR2 SVGAGI. Trimming shortened V by 8 bases and J by 0 bases, and 14 bases separated the two germline ends. The CDR3 is made up of 15 amino acids. The CDR3, as DNA: TGTGCCAGCCTTAGGGACGGCAACTCTGGAAACACCATATATTTT. Amino acids: CASLRDGNSGNTIYF.

The CDR3: CASSRNSAPNYGYTF. The DNA of the CDR3 is TGTGCCAGCAGCCGGAACTCGGCCCCTAACTATGGCTACACCTTC. The rearrangement uses TRBV6-2 or TRBV6-3 and TRBJ1-2; no reliable D call. The CDR3 consists of 15 residues. V lost 6 bases and J 0 bases, leaving 14 bases between the germline ends. The germline V gene has CDR1 MNHEY and CDR2 SVGEGT.

The J gene is TRBJ1-3, the V gene TRBV10-3; weak D call: TRBD1 (6 bases). V was cut by 4 bases and J by 2 bases, with 12 bases left in between. CDR1 is ENHRY, CDR2 SYGVKD, per germline. The CDR3 has 15 amino acids. CDR3 residues: CAISAERGTGNTIYF. The CDR3 coding sequence is TGTGCCATCAGTGCCGAGAGGGGGACTGGAAACACCATATATTTT.

The chain uses TRBV3-1 (or the pseudogene TRBV3-2) and TRBJ2-5, with D uncertain. The V end was cut by 4 bases, the J end by 5 bases, with 11 bases between. This CDR3 has 13 amino acids. Germline CDR1 reads LGHDT; CDR2 reads YNNKEL (reference sequence). CDR3 region: CASSLGPRETQYF. CDR3 nucleotide sequence: TGTGCCAGCAGCCTCGGACCTCGGGAGACCCAGTACTTC.

This rearrangement joins TRBV29-1 to TRBJ1-1, with 7 bases lining up with TRBD1. The CDR3 is 12 amino acids. Germline CDR1 SQVTM, CDR2 ANQGSEA. Trimming cost V 8 bases and J 5 bases; bases outside gene matches: 8. CDR3 sequence: CSTHQGGTEAFF. CDR3 DNA: TGCAGCACCCATCAGGGGGGGACTGAAGCTTTCTTT.

The V call is TRBV7-9, the J call TRBJ2-7; the match to TRBD1 covers 8 bases. The V gene end was trimmed by 4 bases and the J gene end by 2 bases; junction bases not matched to a gene: 4. This CDR3 spans 14 amino acids. Germline CDR1 SEHNR, CDR2 FQNEAQ (reference sequence). CDR3 in amino acids: CASSSPDRAYEQYF. The CDR3 DNA sequence: TGTGCCAGCAGCTCCCCGGACAGGGCCTACGAGCAGTACTTC.

Regarding this clone: One junction end disagrees with the germline gene, perhaps due to a read error. V usage is TRBV27 and J usage is TRBJ1-3; D possibly corresponds to TRBD1 (5 bases). The CDR3 sequence is 11 residues long. Looked up from germline, CDR1 is MNHEY and CDR2 is SMNVEV (reference sequence). The CDR3 DNA is TGTGCCAGCAGTTTTTGGGGCCTCTGTCCTTTT. This sequence encodes CASSFWGLCPF.

J is TRBJ2-1 and V is TRBV19, with D tentatively TRBD1 (5 bases). Deletions cut 4 bases from V and 4 bases from J, with 8 bases between. This CDR3 is 13 amino acids long. The germline V gene has CDR1 LNHDA and CDR2 SQIVND (reference sequence). In DNA, the CDR3 is TGTGCCAGTAGTAGGGGCGGATACAATGAGCAGTTCTTC. It is translated as CASSRGGYNEQFF.

Remarks on this clone: This CDR3 is also generated by other DNA sequences in the sample. The rearrangement joins TRBV28 to TRBJ1-2, with D maybe TRBD1 (6 bases). The V end was cut by 3 bases, the J end by 5 bases, with 10 bases between. Germline CDR1 is MDHEN and CDR2 is SYDVKM. This CDR3 has 13 amino acids. The CDR3 loop is CASSFGQGYGYTF. The DNA of the CDR3 is TGTGCCAGCAGTTTCGGGCAGGGGTATGGCTACACCTTC.

The chain joins TRBV5-8 to TRBJ2-2; D uncertain. The CDR3 runs 12 residues. The germline V gene encodes CDR1 SGHTS and CDR2 YDEGEE. Trimming cost V 0 bases and J 6 bases, with 3 bases left between them. The CDR3: CASSLGAGELFF. The CDR3 coding sequence is TGTGCCAGCAGCTTGGGGGCCGGGGAGCTGTTTTTT.

The V gene is TRBV14, the J gene TRBJ2-1, with D unclear. V shed 4 bases and J shed 7 bases, with 8 bases lying between them. In germline, CDR1 is SGHDN, CDR2 FVKESK. This CDR3 contains 12 residues. The CDR3 sequence is CASSLVPNEQFF. The CDR3 bases are TGTGCCAGCAGCCTGGTACCGAATGAGCAGTTCTTC. The entire variable domain, with the rest obtained from reference TRBV14 and TRBJ2-1, is as follows: EAGVTQFPSHSVIEKGQTVTLRCDPISGHDNLYWYRRVMGKEIKFLLHFVKESKQDESGMPNNRFLAERTGGTYSTLKVQPAELEDSGVYFCASSLVPNEQFFGPGTRLTVL.

The V and J genes are TRBV19 and TRBJ2-3; D gene uncertain. This CDR3 comprises 16 residues. Germline V gene sequence: CDR1 LNHDA, CDR2 SQIVND (reference sequence). The V end lost 7 bases, the J end lost 0 bases, and 17 bases lay between the germline ends. The chain's CDR3 is CASTINPGDSTDTQYF. The CDR3, as DNA: TGTGCCAGTACCATAAATCCGGGCGATAGCACAGATACGCAGTATTTT.

This rearrangement joins TRBV30 to TRBJ1-5; 7 bases are shared with TRBD1. J lost 4 bases, V lost 2 bases, and 2 bases had no gene match. The CDR3 loop spans 13 amino acids. Germline V CDR1 and CDR2: GTSNPN, SVGIG (reference sequence). The CDR3 here is CAWSLQGNQPQHF. In nucleotides, the CDR3 is TGTGCCTGGAGTCTACAGGGGAATCAGCCCCAGCATTTT.

This chain joins TRBV18 and TRBJ2-3; TRBD2 matches 7 bases. V lost 0 bases and J lost 0; bases outside the gene matches: 6. Germline CDR1 and CDR2: KGHSH and LQKENI. CDR3 length: 17 residues. Here the CDR3 reads CASSPPELAASTDTQYF. For the CDR3, the DNA is TGTGCCAGCTCACCACCGGAGCTAGCGGCTAGCACAGATACGCAGTATTTT.

This chain links TRBV11-2 with TRBJ2-7; 9 bases match TRBD2. V lost 3 bases and J lost 5; bases outside the gene matches: 5. CDR3 length: 14 amino acids. The V gene's germline CDR1 is SGHAT and CDR2 FQNNGV. CDR3 bases: TGTGCCAGCAGCTTTAGCCTAGCGGGAAACGAGCAGTACTTC. This sequence encodes CASSFSLAGNEQYF.

The V and J genes are TRBV4-3 and TRBJ2-7; no definite D call. This CDR3 spans 13 amino acids. The ends were cut back, 0 bases at V and 6 bases at J, with 9 bases in the middle. Germline V gene lookup returns CDR1 LGHNA and CDR2 YSLEER. CDR3 nucleotides: TGCGCCAGCAGCCAAGATCAAGGACGCGAGCAGTACTTC. Translated: CASSQDQGREQYF.

This CDR3 reads CASMQREGTYEQYF. As DNA, the CDR3 is TGCGCCAGCATGCAGCGGGAGGGAACCTACGAGCAGTACTTC. The chain is built from TRBV5-1 and TRBJ2-7; TRBD2 aligns across 10 bases. V lost 6 bases, J lost 2 bases, and 5 bases stayed unmatched. The V gene's germline CDR1 is SGHRS and CDR2 YFSETQ. The CDR3 loop spans 14 amino acids.

The genes are TRBV12-5 and TRBJ1-2, with D possibly TRBD1 on 6 matching bases. From germline, CDR1 is LGHNT and CDR2 FRNRAP. This CDR3 has 13 residues. V was shortened by 3 bases and J by 8 bases, with 13 bases between the two germline ends. CDR3 nucleotide sequence: TGTGCTAGTGGTTTCCCTCCAGGGGAGGGCTACACCTTC. This codes for CASGFPPGEGYTF.

This chain links TRBV28 with TRBJ1-6, with TRBD1 matching over 8 bases. V dropped 6 bases and J dropped 9; count of bases not matched to a gene: 7. There are 14 residues in the CDR3. Per germline, CDR1 MDHEN and CDR2 SYDVKM. The CDR3 spells CASSPQGEPSPLHF. DNA of the CDR3: TGTGCCAGCAGCCCACAGGGGGAACCTTCACCCCTCCACTTT.

This chain joins TRBV7-3 and TRBJ2-1; TRBD1 matches 8 bases. Per the germline V gene, CDR1 is SGHTA and CDR2 is FQGTGA. The V and J ends lost 5 bases and 2 bases, in that order; junction bases with no gene match: 5. The CDR3 length is 15 residues. The CDR3 loop reads CASSDRGGTYNEQFF. The CDR3 DNA follows: TGTGCCAGCAGCGACAGGGGAGGAACCTACAATGAGCAGTTCTTC.